This is a list of T cell receptor beta chains from one sample in a study of T-cell memory formation after mild COVID-19. TCRdb reprocessed the 5' RACE reads with MiXCR, giving one entry per CDR3 protein. The table has just over 350,000 distinct CDR3 sequences, about an eighth seen once; the top ten hold roughly 22%. Sequenced input: PBMCs or a T cell subset sorted from them (not recorded which). These receptors all come from a man aged 18 to 30 who had mild COVID-19 (a few samples of this study predate the infection). Cell type and time point are not known. The CDR3 runs from the conserved cysteine through the conserved F or W. The D gene is left open where the match is weak. Clone size appears in some rows only: once, few, many, or a class for an expanded clone.

V	D	size	J	DNA	CDR3
TRBV5-1	-	many	TRBJ2-3	TGCGCCAGCAGCCCCAGGGGCGCAGATACGCAGTATTTT	CASSPRGADTQYF
TRBV7-7	-	-	TRBJ2-5	TGTGCCAGCAGCACGGGCCTCGCAGAGACCCAGTACTTC	CASSTGLAETQYF
TRBV6-6	-	many	TRBJ2-1	TGTGCCAGCAGTAGCATGGGGTTCGATGAGCAGTTCTTC	CASSSMGFDEQFF
TRBV19	-	-	TRBJ2-7	TGTGCCAGTAGTATCGGACAGCGGTTCTCCGAGCAGTACTTC	CASSIGQRFSEQYF
TRBV9	-	few	TRBJ2-7	TGTGCCAGCAGCTTTGGGACCGACGACTATAGGTACTTC	CASSFGTDDYRYF
TRBV18	TRBD2	-	TRBJ2-7	TGTGCCAGCTCACCAGGCCTAGCGGGGGGACTCGAGCAGTACTTC	CASSPGLAGGLEQYF
TRBV4-1	TRBD2	few	TRBJ2-5	TGCGCCAGCAGCGCTAGCGGGGTACAAGAGACCCAGTACTTC	CASSASGVQETQYF
TRBV11-1	-	-	TRBJ2-7	TGTGCCAGCAGCTTAGTCGGATACTTAGGCGAGCAGTACTTC	CASSLVGYLGEQYF
TRBV24-1	TRBD2	few	TRBJ2-1	TGTGCCACCAGTGAAAGGCGGGGGGCCAGCGATGAGCAGTTCTTC	CATSERRGASDEQFF
TRBV5-6	TRBD2	-	TRBJ2-1	TGTGCCAGCAGCCCTACCGGACTAGCAGGGGAGCAGTTCTTC	CASSPTGLAGEQFF
TRBV5-1	-	few	TRBJ2-3	TGCGCCAGTAGACCGGGACTCATCACAGATACGCAGTATTTT	CASRPGLITDTQYF
TRBV6-5	TRBD2	few	TRBJ2-3	TGTGCCAGCAGTTACTCGCGGGGGGGCCGGGATACGCAGTATTTT	CASSYSRGGRDTQYF
TRBV4-3	-	few	TRBJ2-7	TGCGCCAGCAGCCAAGAAGGTGCTGGCATCTCCTACGAGCAGTACTTC	CASSQEGAGISYEQYF
TRBV4-1	-	many	TRBJ2-4	TGCGCCAGCAGCCAAGATCTGACCTTTAAAAACATTCAGTACTTC	CASSQDLTFKNIQYF
TRBV7-9	-	once	TRBJ2-3	TGTGCCAGCGGAGTCCCAGGGTGGGATGGTACGCAGTATTTT	CASGVPGWDGTQYF
TRBV12-3/TRBV12-4	-	many	TRBJ2-1	TGTGCCAGCAGTTTTGAGGGCGCCTACAATGAGCAGTTCTTC	CASSFEGAYNEQFF
TRBV29-1	-	-	TRBJ2-2	TGCAGCGGTCTCGTGGTCGGGGAGCTGTTTTTT	CSGLVVGELFF
TRBV5-6	-	many	TRBJ2-3	TGTGCCAGCAGGTCATTGAGCACAGATACGCAGTATTTT	CASRSLSTDTQYF
TRBV9	TRBD2	few	TRBJ2-2	TGTGCCAGCAGCCCCCTCGGACTAGCGGGGAACACCGGGGAGCTGTTTTTT	CASSPLGLAGNTGELFF
TRBV10-3	TRBD2	-	TRBJ2-2	TGTGCCATCAGGACTAGCGGGGGGGCCGTATCCGGGGAGCTGTTTTTT	CAIRTSGGAVSGELFF
TRBV4-3	-	-	TRBJ1-2	TGCGCCAGCAGCCAAGTCCCCGGGGACTCTAACTATGGCTACACCTTC	CASSQVPGDSNYGYTF
TRBV28	-	many	TRBJ2-4	TGTGCCAGCAGTTCGCACACGGACTTTGGCAAAAACATTCAGTACTTC	CASSSHTDFGKNIQYF
TRBV20-1	-	few	TRBJ2-5	TGCAGTGCGAGAAATCCCTCACAAGAGACCCAGTACTTC	CSARNPSQETQYF
TRBV7-8	-	few	TRBJ2-1	TGTGCCAGCAGCTTAGTACCGTTTGAACCCGCCTACAATGAGCAGTTCTTC	CASSLVPFEPAYNEQFF
TRBV7-2	-	-	TRBJ2-1	TGTGCCAGCAACCTGAGGTGGCAGGGCGTCAGCAATGAGCAGTTCTTC	CASNLRWQGVSNEQFF
TRBV7-2	-	few	TRBJ2-2	TGTGCCAGCAGCTTAGCTCGCGGGGAGCTGTTTTTT	CASSLARGELFF
TRBV7-3	TRBD1	few	TRBJ2-3	TGTGCCAGCGCAGGGGGAACAGATACGCAGTATTTT	CASAGGTDTQYF
TRBV4-3	TRBD1	many	TRBJ2-6	TGCGCCAGCAGCCAAGAGGGACAGTCTGGGGCCAACGTCCTGACTTTC	CASSQEGQSGANVLTF
TRBV20-1	TRBD1	few	TRBJ2-6	TGCAGTGTAAGAAGGACAGGCCCACCTGGGGCCAACGTCCTGACTTTC	CSVRRTGPPGANVLTF
TRBV19	-	few	TRBJ1-6	TGTGCCGCCAGGGGCGACGCGGCTAATTCACCCCTCCACTTT	CAARGDAANSPLHF
TRBV5-1	-	many	TRBJ2-5	TGCGCCAGCAGCTTCGGGGGGCGCGTGGAGACCCAGTACTTC	CASSFGGRVETQYF
TRBV5-1	TRBD1	few	TRBJ2-7	TGCGCCAGCAGCAAGGACAGGACGATTTACGAGCAGTACTTC	CASSKDRTIYEQYF
TRBV24-1	TRBD1	-	TRBJ1-1	TGTGCCACCAGTGATTTTGACAGGGGGAACACTGAAGCTTTCTTT	CATSDFDRGNTEAFF
TRBV28	TRBD1	-	TRBJ1-4	TGTGCCAGCAGTCCGGGACAGGGAGATGGAAAACTGTTTTTT	CASSPGQGDGKLFF
TRBV7-9	-	-	TRBJ2-1	TGTGCCAGCAGTCGGGTTCTGGCCTACAATGAGCAGTTCTTC	CASSRVLAYNEQFF
TRBV20-1	TRBD2	few	TRBJ2-3	TGCAGTGTACAAGCGGGATTCACAGATACGCAGTATTTT	CSVQAGFTDTQYF
TRBV18	-	few	TRBJ1-2	TGTGCCAGCTCACCAGATTTCCCAGGGCCCTATGGCTACACCTTC	CASSPDFPGPYGYTF
TRBV29-1	TRBD1	many	TRBJ2-1	TGCAGCGTTGGGACAGGGGGCTACAATGAGCAGTTCTTC	CSVGTGGYNEQFF
TRBV4-3	TRBD2	-	TRBJ2-1	TGCGCCAGCAGCCGCACCTATGCGGGGGTCTCCTACAATGAGCAGTTCTTC	CASSRTYAGVSYNEQFF
TRBV27	-	few	TRBJ2-2	TGTGCCAGCAGTTCGGGGACAATGAACACCGGGGAGCTGTTTTTT	CASSSGTMNTGELFF
TRBV7-9	TRBD1	-	TRBJ2-1	TGTGCCAGCAGCTTGAGGACAGGGACGTACAATGAGCAGTTCTTC	CASSLRTGTYNEQFF
TRBV5-1	-	-	TRBJ2-7	TGCGCCAGCAGCAAAGGACCCTACGAGCAGTACTTC	CASSKGPYEQYF